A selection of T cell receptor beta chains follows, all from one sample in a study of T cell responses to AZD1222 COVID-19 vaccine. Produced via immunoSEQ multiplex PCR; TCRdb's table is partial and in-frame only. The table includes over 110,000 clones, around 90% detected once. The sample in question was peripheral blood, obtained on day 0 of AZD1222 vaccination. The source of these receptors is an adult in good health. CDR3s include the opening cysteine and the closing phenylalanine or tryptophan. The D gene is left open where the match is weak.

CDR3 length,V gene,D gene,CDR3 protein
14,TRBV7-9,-,CASSSTLRGHEQFF
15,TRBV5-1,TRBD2,CANSSSGRDTGELFF
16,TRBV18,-,CASSLRTRDGYNEQFF
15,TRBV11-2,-,CASSLGPTSSYEQYF
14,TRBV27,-,CASSLQASSYEQYF
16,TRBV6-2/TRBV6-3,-,CASSHSSLDTPYEQYF
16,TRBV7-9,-,CASSSAGGSGANVLTF
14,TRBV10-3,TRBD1,CAISESGQGYEQYF
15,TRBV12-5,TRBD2,CASGETGGWGETQYF
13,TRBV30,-,CAWSEGSGNTIYF
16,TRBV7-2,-,CASSLDASGRSYEQYF
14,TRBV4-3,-,CASSQARLSTEAFF
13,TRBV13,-,CASSLDRNSPLHF
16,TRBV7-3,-,CASSSREPVYYNEQFF
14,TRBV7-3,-,CASSLYGTGSEAFF
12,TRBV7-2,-,CASSLRTSPLHF
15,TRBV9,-,CASSVGQFMNTEAFF
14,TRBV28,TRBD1,CASSSIDRVYEQYF
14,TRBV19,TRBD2,CATSGGDSYNEQFF
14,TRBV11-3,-,CASSLSSGRETQYF
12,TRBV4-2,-,CASSLPDSPLHF
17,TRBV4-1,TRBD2,CASSQPGDSGSTDTQYF
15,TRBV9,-,CASSVTGRGKETQYF
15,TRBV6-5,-,CASSSTEGPTDTQYF
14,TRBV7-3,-,CASSLTGPGQTQYF
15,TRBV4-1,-,CASSQGFERGQPQHF
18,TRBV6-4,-,CASRPPKYRVSAGNTIYF
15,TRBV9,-,CASSVERSGTGELFF
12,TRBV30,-,CAWSLGFSEQYF
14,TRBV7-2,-,CASSLGSGAFEQYF
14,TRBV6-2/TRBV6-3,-,CASSSVTTNLEQYF
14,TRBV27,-,CASSIIGPPKIYTF
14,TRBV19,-,CASSMGLGNTEAFF
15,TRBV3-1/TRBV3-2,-,CASSQGTQDYNEQFF
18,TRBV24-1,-,CATSDTARAGAPYNEQFF
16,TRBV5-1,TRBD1,CASSLEGTVFNYGYTF
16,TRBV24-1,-,CATSDLPPGAGNEQFF
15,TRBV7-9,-,CASGPHTPRNTEAFF
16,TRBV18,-,CASSPPLRGGFQPQHF
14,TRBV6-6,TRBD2,CASSFRTSPHEQYF
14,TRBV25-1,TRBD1,CASTTGTGVHGYTF
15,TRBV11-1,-,CASSLQGGAGNEQFF
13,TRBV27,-,CASSTNRVYGYTF
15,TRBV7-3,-,CASSTIGAAQETQYF
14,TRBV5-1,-,CASSLRGRDTEAFF
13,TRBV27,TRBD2,CASSSTSANEQFF
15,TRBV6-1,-,CASSEAFQSFYEQYF
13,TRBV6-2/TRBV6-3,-,CASSYSEVHEQYF
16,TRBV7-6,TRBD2,CASSPGTSGSLNTQYF
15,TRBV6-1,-,CASSEEGEGHQPQHF
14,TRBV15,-,CATSRVYGIYEQYF
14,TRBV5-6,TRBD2,CASSFSGRPGEQYF
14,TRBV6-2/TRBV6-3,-,CASSYSTSYNEQFF